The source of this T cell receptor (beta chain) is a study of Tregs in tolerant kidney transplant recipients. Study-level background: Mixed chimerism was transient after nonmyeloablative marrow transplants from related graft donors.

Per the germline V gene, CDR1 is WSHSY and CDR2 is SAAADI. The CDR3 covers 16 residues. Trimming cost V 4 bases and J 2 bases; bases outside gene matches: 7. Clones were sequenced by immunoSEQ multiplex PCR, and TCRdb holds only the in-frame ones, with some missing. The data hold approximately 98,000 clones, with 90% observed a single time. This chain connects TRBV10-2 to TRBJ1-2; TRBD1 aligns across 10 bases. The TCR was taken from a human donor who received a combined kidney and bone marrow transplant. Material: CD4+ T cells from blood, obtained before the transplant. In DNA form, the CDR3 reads TGCGCCAGCAGTGCCCGGGACAGGGGAGGGAACTATGGCTACACCTTC. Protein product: CASSARDRGGNYGYTF.